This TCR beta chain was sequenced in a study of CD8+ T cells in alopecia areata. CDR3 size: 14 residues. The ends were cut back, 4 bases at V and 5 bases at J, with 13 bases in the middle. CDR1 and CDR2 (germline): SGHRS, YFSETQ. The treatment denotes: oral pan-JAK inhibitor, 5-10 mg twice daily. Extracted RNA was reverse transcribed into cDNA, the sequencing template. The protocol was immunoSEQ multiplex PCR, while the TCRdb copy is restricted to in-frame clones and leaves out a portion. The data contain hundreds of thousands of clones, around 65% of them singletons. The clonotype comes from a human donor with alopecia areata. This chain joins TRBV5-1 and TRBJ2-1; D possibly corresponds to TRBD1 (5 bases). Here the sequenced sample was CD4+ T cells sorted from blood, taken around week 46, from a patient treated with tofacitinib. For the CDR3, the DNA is TGCGCCAGCAGCATGGGTGGGGCTGACAATGAGCAGTTCTTC. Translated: CASSMGGADNEQFF.